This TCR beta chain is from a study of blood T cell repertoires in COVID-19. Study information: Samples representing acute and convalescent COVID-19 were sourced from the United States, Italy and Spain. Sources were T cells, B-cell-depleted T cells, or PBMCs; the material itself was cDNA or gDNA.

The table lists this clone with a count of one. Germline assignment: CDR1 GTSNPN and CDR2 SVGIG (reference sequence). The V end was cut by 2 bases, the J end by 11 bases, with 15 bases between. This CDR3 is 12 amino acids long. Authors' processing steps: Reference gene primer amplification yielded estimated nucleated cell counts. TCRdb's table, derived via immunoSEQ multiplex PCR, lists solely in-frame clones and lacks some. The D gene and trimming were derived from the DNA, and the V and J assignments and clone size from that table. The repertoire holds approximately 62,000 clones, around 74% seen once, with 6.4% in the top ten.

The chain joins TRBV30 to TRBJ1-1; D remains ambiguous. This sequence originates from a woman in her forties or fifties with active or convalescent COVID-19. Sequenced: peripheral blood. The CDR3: CAWSKRGLGAFF. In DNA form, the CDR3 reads TGTGCCTGGAGTAAACGCGGGTTAGGCGCTTTCTTT.